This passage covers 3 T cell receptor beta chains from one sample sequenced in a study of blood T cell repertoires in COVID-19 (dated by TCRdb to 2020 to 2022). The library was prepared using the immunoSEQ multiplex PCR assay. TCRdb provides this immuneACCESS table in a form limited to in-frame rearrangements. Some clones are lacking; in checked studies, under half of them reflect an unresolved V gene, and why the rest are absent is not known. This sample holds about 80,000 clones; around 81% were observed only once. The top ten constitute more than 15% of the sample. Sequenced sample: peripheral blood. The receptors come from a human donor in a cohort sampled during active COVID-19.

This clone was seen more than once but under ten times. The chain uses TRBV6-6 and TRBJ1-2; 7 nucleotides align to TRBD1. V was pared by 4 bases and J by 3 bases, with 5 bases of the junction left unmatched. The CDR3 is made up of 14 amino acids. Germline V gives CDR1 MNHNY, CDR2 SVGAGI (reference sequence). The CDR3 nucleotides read TGTGCCAGCAGTTTCCGGGACAGTCACTATGGCTACACCTTC. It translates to CASSFRDSHYGYTF.

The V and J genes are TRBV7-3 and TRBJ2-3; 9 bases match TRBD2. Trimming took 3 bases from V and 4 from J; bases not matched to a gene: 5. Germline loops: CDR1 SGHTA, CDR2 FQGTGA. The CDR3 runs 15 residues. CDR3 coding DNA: TGTGCCAGCAGCTTTGGCGGGGGGGCCGCAGATACGCAGTATTTT. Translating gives CASSFGGGAADTQYF.

CDR3 sequence (DNA): TGTGCCAGCAGCCCGGGGACAGGGGGAACCTACGAGCAGTACTTC. Amino acids: CASSPGTGGTYEQYF. This sequence joins TRBV7-6 and TRBJ2-7, with TRBD1 identical over 11 bases. CDR1 is SGHVS and CDR2 is FNYEAQ in the germline V gene. The CDR3 is 15 amino acids. Unmatched junction bases numbered 5, after V lost 5 bases and J lost 2 bases.